This T cell receptor beta chain stems from a study of CD8 T cells in Susac syndrome. Controls were healthy donors (matched for age and sex). After extraction with the RNeasy kit, about 0.45 to 1 ug of the RNA was reverse transcribed using random hexamers. An immunoSEQ multiplex PCR amplified TCR beta CDR3 over 54 Vbeta and 13 Jbeta. TCRdb reprocessed the immunoSEQ multiplex PCR reads with MiXCR, giving one entry per CDR3 protein. The repertoire includes some 130,000 distinct CDR3 sequences, over 90% of them detected once, and more than 0.095% sits in the top ten. This CDR3 spans 15 amino acids. V trimming: 6 bases; J trimming: 6 bases; junction bases outside the gene matches: 11. Germline loops: CDR1 MDHEN, CDR2 SYDVKM.

The V and J genes are TRBV28 and TRBJ1-5; 7 bases align to TRBD1. The TCR sequence derives from a human donor in good health. Sequencing used CD4+ T cells from PBMCs. The CDR3, as DNA: TGTGCCAGCAGCTCCCGGACAGGACGATTTCAGCCCCAGCATTTT. Its translation is CASSSRTGRFQPQHF.